This TCR beta chain derives from a study of cytomegalovirus exposure and HLA in healthy donors. Amplification used 60 Vbeta primers and 13 Jbeta primers. Sequenced by immunoSEQ multiplex PCR; TCRdb stores in-frame clones only, minus some. Of 90,000 to 120,000 clones listed, around four fifths are singletons. CDR1 and CDR2 from the germline V gene are SGHTA and FQGTGA. The V gene lost 1 base and the J gene lost 5 bases, with 8 bases spanning the gap. CDR3 length: 13 residues. The specimen was PBMCs. The TCR originated in a young man in good health and CMV-seronegative. V and J are TRBV7-3 and TRBJ1-1, with D perhaps matching TRBD1 (5 bases). CDR3 sequence: CASSLMRGTEAFF. CDR3 coding DNA: TGTGCCAGCAGCTTAATGCGGGGGACTGAAGCTTTCTTT.